These 30 T cell receptor beta chains were all obtained from the same sample, sequenced in a study of blood T cell repertoires in COVID-19. The data were produced by immunoSEQ multiplex PCR, yet TCRdb's version contains in-frame clones alone and is incomplete. This sample has 110,000 or so clones, with roughly 84% found just once. The source material was peripheral blood. The source is a man aged 55 to 70 with acute or convalescent COVID-19.

The genes are TRBV7-9 and TRBJ1-5; D is possibly TRBD1 (6 bases). The germline V gene has CDR1 SEHNR and CDR2 FQNEAQ (reference sequence). The CDR3 runs to 16 residues. The ends were cut back, 4 bases at V and 2 bases at J, with 15 bases in the middle. In nucleotides, the CDR3 is TGTGCCAGCAGCTCCGCCCCACAGGGAGGCAATCAGCCCCAGCATTTT. This gives the protein CASSSAPQGGNQPQHF.

V is TRBV6-5 and J is TRBJ2-3, with 12 bases that match TRBD2. Trimming removed 6 bases from V and 5 bases from J; junction bases left unmatched: 6. Per the germline V gene, CDR1 is MNHEY and CDR2 is SVGAGI. The CDR3 is 15 residues long. The DNA of the CDR3 is TGTGCCAGCAGCCCCGGGACTAGCGGGCTAGATACGCAGTATTTT. It is translated as CASSPGTSGLDTQYF.

The rearrangement links TRBV29-1 to TRBJ2-3; 11 nucleotides agree with TRBD2. This CDR3 has 18 amino acids. The V and J ends lost 1 base and 3 bases, in that order; junction bases with no gene match: 12. Looked up from germline, CDR1 is SQVTM and CDR2 is ANQGSEA. CDR3 sequence (DNA): TGCAGCGTTGAAGGAGGTCTAGCGGGAGGATTGAAGACAGATACGCAGTATTTT. This gives the protein CSVEGGLAGGLKTDTQYF.

V gene TRBV6-5 combines with J gene TRBJ1-2; 7 bases match TRBD1. CDR3 length equals 15 residues. Trimming cost V 4 bases and J 4 bases; bases outside gene matches: 9. Germline V gene lookup returns CDR1 MNHEY and CDR2 SVGAGI. The CDR3 sequence: CASSSFDRASYGYTF. CDR3 bases: TGTGCCAGCAGTTCCTTTGACAGGGCGAGCTATGGCTACACCTTC.

The chain couples TRBV20-1 to TRBJ2-7; tentative D call: TRBD2 (5 bases). The germline V and J ends were trimmed by 3 bases and 4 bases, with 13 bases remaining between them. Germline loops: CDR1 DFQATT, CDR2 SNEGSKA (reference sequence). The CDR3 sequence is 13 residues long. Written as DNA, the CDR3 is TGCAGTGCTAGTAGAAGCGGCTTATACGAGCAGTACTTC. It codes for CSASRSGLYEQYF.

The chain employs TRBV20-1 and TRBJ2-7, with 8 positions matching TRBD1. CDR1 DFQATT and CDR2 SNEGSKA come from the germline V gene (reference sequence). With 3 bases clipped from V and 11 bases from J, the junction kept 12 bases outside the gene matches. The CDR3 has 13 residues. CDR3 sequence reads: CSASLNRQGAEYF. The CDR3 DNA is TGCAGTGCTAGTCTTAACCGGCAGGGGGCGGAGTACTTC.

This clone was counted only a few times. The CDR3 DNA is TGCGCCAGCAGATACCAGGGGGGCACTGAAGCTTTCTTT. Amino acids: CASRYQGGTEAFF. The chain links TRBV23-1 to TRBJ1-1, with 7 bases aligning to TRBD1. TRBV23-1 is sorted into the ORF group, with uncertain function. This CDR3 has 13 residues. The ends lost 6 bases at V and 4 bases at J; junction bases unmatched: 5.

A few counts support this clone. The rearrangement joins TRBV18 to TRBJ1-2, with D unclear. CDR1 is KGHSH, CDR2 LQKENI, per germline. V shed 2 bases and J shed 13 bases, with 14 bases lying between them. The CDR3 loop spans 12 amino acids. CDR3 nucleotide sequence: TGTGCCAGCTCACCATTAGACGGAGGACTCACCTTC. This translates into CASSPLDGGLTF.

This chain links TRBV4-3 with TRBJ2-2; the D is unclear. Germline assignment: CDR1 LGHNA and CDR2 YSLEER. CDR3 length: 14 amino acids. V lost 1 base, J lost 6 bases, and 9 bases lay in between. CDR3 in DNA: TGCGCCAGCAGCCAAGGGGTGAGGTCCGGGGAGCTGTTTTTT. Translating gives CASSQGVRSGELFF.

This sequence joins TRBV7-3 and TRBJ1-1; D perhaps matches TRBD1 (6 bases). CDR3 length equals 14 residues. Trimming took off 5 bases at V and 0 bases at J, with 10 bases between the two ends. Germline CDR1 is SGHTA and CDR2 is FQGTGA. This CDR3 is CASSTGTLNTEAFF. In nucleotides, the CDR3 is TGTGCCAGCAGCACGGGGACATTGAACACTGAAGCTTTCTTT.

V and J are TRBV28 and TRBJ2-7; 7 nucleotides line up with TRBD1. Germline lookup yields CDR1 MDHEN and CDR2 SYDVKM. CDR3 length: 15 amino acids. Unmatched junction bases numbered 14, after V lost 6 bases and J lost 6 bases. CDR3 loop: CASRGPGQRTSEQYF. The CDR3 DNA reads TGTGCCAGCAGAGGACCGGGACAGCGAACGTCCGAGCAGTACTTC.

This chain links TRBV7-2 with TRBJ2-7; 10 nucleotides agree with TRBD1. The CDR3 loop spans 14 amino acids. CDR1 and CDR2 from the germline V gene are SGHTA and FQGNSA. V trimming: 3 bases; J trimming: 5 bases; junction bases outside the gene matches: 4. The CDR3 DNA sequence: TGTGCCAGCAGCTTCGACAGGGGGCGCGACGAGCAGTACTTC. Translating gives CASSFDRGRDEQYF. The whole variable domain, remainder taken from reference TRBV7-2 and TRBJ2-7, is GAGVSQSPSNKVTEKGKDVELRCDPISGHTALYWYRQSLGQGLEFLIYFQGNSAPDKSGLPSDRFSAERTGGSVSTLTIQRTQQEDSAVYLCASSFDRGRDEQYFGPGTRLTVT.

The V and J genes are TRBV12-3 or TRBV12-4 and TRBJ1-1, with D possibly matching TRBD1 (6 bases). The V gene lost 3 bases and the J gene lost 7 bases, with 12 bases spanning the gap. The CDR3 contains 13 residues. CDR3 in amino acids: CASSLWGQGEAFF. The CDR3 region has the DNA TGTGCCAGCAGTTTGTGGGGGCAGGGTGAAGCTTTCTTT.

The genes are TRBV27 and TRBJ2-2; 7 bases match TRBD1. J was trimmed by 1 base and V by 2 bases; bases with no gene match: 1. This CDR3 region has 15 residues. Germline V gene sequence: CDR1 MNHEY, CDR2 SMNVEV (reference sequence). CDR3 residues: CASSLGTVNTGELFF. The CDR3 DNA follows: TGTGCCAGCAGTTTAGGGACAGTGAACACCGGGGAGCTGTTTTTT.

This clone was found once. CDR3 sequence (DNA): TGTGCCAGTAGTGCCTCGGGGGGTTTCCAAGAGACCCAGTACTTC. Its protein product is CASSASGGFQETQYF. The gene calls are TRBV19 and TRBJ2-5; 7 bases map to TRBD2. Losses at the gene ends were 5 bases for V and 1 base for J; bases not matched to a gene: 7. The germline gives CDR1 LNHDA, CDR2 SQIVND (reference sequence). This CDR3 has 15 residues. Based on the CDR3 plus reference TRBV19 and TRBJ2-5, the full variable domain is DGGITQSPKYLFRKEGQNVTLSCEQNLNHDAMYWYRQDPGQGLRLIYYSQIVNDFQKGDIAEGYSVSREKKESFPLTVTSAQKNPTAFYLCASSASGGFQETQYFGPGTRLLVL.

The chain employs TRBV5-1 and TRBJ2-1, with D hard to call. This CDR3 comprises 12 residues. Trimming shortened V by 0 bases and J by 8 bases, and 6 bases separated the two germline ends. The germline V gene encodes CDR1 SGHRS and CDR2 YFSETQ. CDR3: CASSLDLYEQFF. The CDR3 DNA reads TGCGCCAGCAGCTTGGATTTATATGAGCAGTTCTTC.

This chain connects TRBV5-1 to TRBJ2-5; the match to TRBD2 covers 9 bases. Germline-derived CDR1 and CDR2 are SGHRS and YFSETQ. CDR3 length equals 14 residues. J lost 4 bases, V lost 0 bases, and 1 base had no gene match. CDR3 in amino acids: CASSLGGRGETQYF. For the CDR3, the DNA is TGCGCCAGCAGCTTGGGCGGGAGGGGAGAGACCCAGTACTTC.

This clone was seen a single time. The chain has TRBV9 and TRBJ2-3; perhaps TRBD1 as D (6 bases). The CDR3 contains 20 residues. Trimming shortened V by 0 bases and J by 3 bases, and 26 bases separated the two germline ends. Per the germline V gene, CDR1 is SGDLS and CDR2 is YYNGEE. CDR3: CASSVGTALRDLRGTDTQYF. In DNA, the CDR3 is TGTGCCAGCAGCGTAGGCACCGCGCTAAGGGATCTTAGGGGGACAGATACGCAGTATTTT. Looking up the rest from reference TRBV9 and TRBJ2-3 gives the full variable domain: DSGVTQTPKHLITATGQRVTLRCSPRSGDLSVYWYQQSLDQGLQFLIQYYNGEERAKGNILERFSAQQFPDLHSELNLSSLELGDSALYFCASSVGTALRDLRGTDTQYFGPGTRLTVL.

The chain combines TRBV20-1 with TRBJ2-1, with D uncertain. The V end was cut by 6 bases, the J end by 7 bases, with 10 bases between. The CDR3 is 11 residues long. Germline CDR1 reads DFQATT; CDR2 reads SNEGSKA (reference sequence). The CDR3 region is CSAAPENEQFF. CDR3 nucleotide sequence: TGCAGTGCGGCACCAGAAAATGAGCAGTTCTTC.

In this sample, this clone turned up a few times. CDR3 sequence: CASSRGPTGTVNQPQHF. The CDR3 DNA is TGTGCCAGTAGTAGGGGCCCTACAGGGACCGTCAATCAGCCCCAGCATTTT. This chain joins TRBV19 and TRBJ1-5, with D tentatively TRBD1 (6 bases). Germline V gene data show CDR1 as LNHDA and CDR2 as SQIVND (reference sequence). Trimming took 4 bases from V and 3 from J, leaving 19 bases between them. This CDR3 comprises 17 residues.

The chain links TRBV7-2 to TRBJ2-1; 11 bases agree with TRBD2. CDR3 length: 17 amino acids. CDR1 is SGHTA and CDR2 is FQGNSA in the germline V gene. V was clipped by 5 bases and J by 8 bases; unmatched bases: 14. CDR3 sequence: CASSQISGRGRGDEQFF. The CDR3 DNA is TGTGCCAGCAGCCAGATTAGCGGGAGGGGCCGAGGCGATGAGCAGTTCTTC.

This sequence joins TRBV27 and TRBJ2-7; maybe TRBD1 (5 bases). The CDR3 runs to 11 residues. The V and J ends lost 10 bases and 2 bases respectively, with 9 bases between them. Germline CDR1 and CDR2: MNHEY and SMNVEV (reference sequence). The CDR3 DNA sequence: TGTGCCACCAAGGGGACCTACGAGCAGTACTTC. It specifies CATKGTYEQYF.

The chain employs TRBV7-9 and TRBJ1-1; possibly TRBD1 for D (6 bases). V shed 7 bases and J shed 3 bases, with 12 bases lying between them. CDR1 is SEHNR and CDR2 is FQNEAQ in the germline V gene (reference sequence). This CDR3 is 13 amino acids long. CDR3 nucleotides: TGTGCCAGCAACCGGGACACTGACACTGAAGCTTTCTTT. It encodes CASNRDTDTEAFF.

A single count supports this clone. CDR3 nucleotides: TGTGCCAGCACGAAGTCAGGGGCAGGGAATTCACCCCTCCACTTT. It yields the protein CASTKSGAGNSPLHF. The rearrangement links TRBV28 to TRBJ1-6, with D maybe TRBD1 (6 bases). Germline loops: CDR1 MDHEN, CDR2 SYDVKM. This CDR3 comprises 15 residues. Trimming took off 7 bases at V and 7 bases at J, with 17 bases between the two ends. Full variable domain (missing parts from reference TRBV28 and TRBJ1-6): DVKVTQSSRYLVKRTGEKVFLECVQDMDHENMFWYRQDPGLGLRLIYFSYDVKMKEKGDIPEGYSVSREKKERFSLILESASTNQTSMYLCASTKSGAGNSPLHFGNGTRLTVT.

This clone has only a few counts. This sequence joins TRBV9 and TRBJ1-6, with D perhaps TRBD1 (6 bases). Germline lookup yields CDR1 SGDLS and CDR2 YYNGEE. The ends were cut back, 4 bases at V and 6 bases at J, with 11 bases in the middle. The CDR3 runs to 14 residues. CDR3 residues: CASSPLQGNSPLHF. The CDR3 DNA reads TGTGCCAGCAGCCCACTACAGGGTAATTCACCCCTCCACTTT.

V gene TRBV4-2 combines with J gene TRBJ2-1, with D unclear. Germline V gene sequence: CDR1 LGHNA, CDR2 YNFKEQ. The CDR3 has 15 amino acids. Trimming pared 4 bases from V and 2 bases from J, leaving 12 bases between. CDR3 sequence reads: CASSPRITAYNEQFF. CDR3 sequence (DNA): TGTGCCAGCAGCCCTCGGATAACAGCCTACAATGAGCAGTTCTTC.

This clone was observed a single time. The genes are TRBV4-1 and TRBJ2-3; 10 bases are shared with TRBD2. CDR3 size: 16 residues. The germline V gene has CDR1 MGHRA and CDR2 YSYEKL. The junction had 3 bases not matched to a gene; V was cut back by 2 bases and J by 1 base. The DNA for the CDR3 is TGCGCCAGCAGCCAAACAAGCGGGAGGGGCACAGATACGCAGTATTTT. Translation gives CASSQTSGRGTDTQYF.

V gene TRBV7-9 combines with J gene TRBJ2-2; 11 bases align to TRBD1. V shed 5 bases and J 0 bases; nucleotides not matched to a gene: 5. Germline V CDR1 and CDR2: SEHNR, FQNEAQ (reference sequence). The CDR3 has 17 residues. CDR3 sequence (DNA): TGTGCCAGCAGCCCCCGGGACAGGGGGTCGAACACCGGGGAGCTGTTTTTT. As protein: CASSPRDRGSNTGELFF.

This clone was detected once. The rearrangement links TRBV19 to TRBJ1-2, with TRBD1 matching over 9 bases. Germline CDR1 reads LNHDA; CDR2 reads SQIVND (reference sequence). Trimming took 6 bases from V and 3 from J; bases not matched to a gene: 8. The CDR3 is 15 amino acids. Written as DNA, the CDR3 is TGTGCCAGTAGCCCTCCGGGACAGGGACACTATGGCTACACCTTC. This encodes CASSPPGQGHYGYTF.

The J gene is TRBJ2-7, the V gene TRBV6-5; 9 positions agree with TRBD1. CDR1 MNHEY and CDR2 SVGAGI come from the germline V gene. V shed 2 bases, J shed 3 bases, and the junction held 8 bases outside the gene matches. CDR3 length: 16 residues. The chain's CDR3 is CASSYNVRTGDYEQYF. Here the CDR3 DNA reads TGTGCCAGCAGTTACAACGTGAGGACAGGGGACTACGAGCAGTACTTC.